What follows are 27 T cell receptor beta chains derived from one specimen sequenced in a study of cytomegalovirus exposure and HLA in healthy donors. Both 60 Vbeta primers and 13 Jbeta primers went into the PCR. The repertoire was sequenced with immunoSEQ multiplex PCR; TCRdb's copy has only in-frame clones and lacks some. The repertoire has 180,000 or so clones, 75% of them found once; the top ten carry about 7.6%. The specimen sequenced was PBMCs. All receptors come from a middle-aged woman in good health and CMV-seropositive.

A few counts support this clone. The rearrangement uses TRBV7-2 and TRBJ2-5; 9 bases agree with TRBD1. The germline V gene encodes CDR1 SGHTA and CDR2 FQGNSA. V dropped 0 bases and J dropped 5; count of bases not matched to a gene: 4. The CDR3 runs 15 residues. CDR3 DNA sequence: TGTGCCAGCAGCTTAGCCTCGACAGGGGGTGAGACCCAGTACTTC. Its protein product is CASSLASTGGETQYF. The full variable domain, completed using reference TRBV7-2 and TRBJ2-5, is GAGVSQSPSNKVTEKGKDVELRCDPISGHTALYWYRQSLGQGLEFLIYFQGNSAPDKSGLPSDRFSAERTGGSVSTLTIQRTQQEDSAVYLCASSLASTGGETQYFGPGTRLLVL.

The chain recombines TRBV5-1 with TRBJ2-1; 9 nucleotides agree with TRBD1. The CDR3 sequence is 19 residues long. Germline CDR1 is SGHRS and CDR2 is YFSETQ. Germline trimming cut 9 bases from V and 4 bases from J; bases unmatched to any gene: 23. CDR3 nucleotides: TGCGCCACCCCTCTCCAGGGACAGGGTTTTTACAAGGTTTACAATGAGCAGTTCTTC. Translation: CATPLQGQGFYKVYNEQFF.

On this clone: In the same sample, other DNA sequences code for this CDR3. This chain joins TRBV5-5 and TRBJ1-1; no firm D call. Germline V gene sequence: CDR1 SGHKS, CDR2 YYEKEE (reference sequence). With 1 base removed from V and 6 bases from J, the gap between germline ends came to 4 bases. The CDR3 runs to 11 residues. The CDR3 DNA reads as TGTGCCAGCAGCTTGACAGCTGAAGCTTTCTTT. Its translation is CASSLTAEAFF.

This chain joins TRBV6-1 and TRBJ1-5; the match to TRBD1 covers 9 bases. The junction had 3 bases not matched to a gene; V was cut back by 2 bases and J by 4 bases. This CDR3 has 15 amino acids. Germline V CDR1 and CDR2: MNHNS, SASEGT. This CDR3 is CASSENRGRNQPQHF. CDR3 nucleotides: TGTGCCAGCAGTGAAAACAGGGGGCGAAATCAGCCCCAGCATTTT.

The genes are TRBV5-6 and TRBJ2-1; 10 positions match TRBD2. Germline V gene sequence: CDR1 SGHDT, CDR2 YYEEEE. The V and J ends lost 4 bases and 6 bases, in that order; junction bases with no gene match: 7. The CDR3 runs to 15 residues. CDR3 protein: CASSHTSGTVNEQFF. The CDR3 DNA reads TGTGCCAGCAGCCATACTAGCGGGACTGTCAATGAGCAGTTCTTC.

V usage is TRBV5-1 and J usage is TRBJ1-4, with a tentative D call TRBD1 (5 bases). The CDR3 consists of 14 residues. V was cut by 3 bases and J by 6 bases, with 12 bases left in between. The germline CDR1 and CDR2 sequences are SGHRS and YFSETQ. The CDR3 DNA reads TGCGCCAGCAGCTCAGGGAGCGGGGATGAAAAACTGTTTTTT. Its translation is CASSSGSGDEKLFF. Combining the CDR3 with reference TRBV5-1 and TRBJ1-4 gives the whole variable domain KAGVTQTPRYLIKTRGQQVTLSCSPISGHRSVSWYQQTPGQGLQFLFEYFSETQRNKGNFPGRFSGRQFSNSRSEMNVSTLELGDSALYLCASSSGSGDEKLFFGSGTQLSVL.

This chain uses TRBV19 with TRBJ2-6; the match to TRBD1 covers 8 bases. Germline V gene sequence: CDR1 LNHDA, CDR2 SQIVND (reference sequence). This CDR3 is built from 16 residues. V lost 4 bases, J lost 4 bases, and 6 bases stayed unmatched. The DNA of the CDR3 is TGTGCCAGTAGTAAAGGACAGGGTGCAGGGGCCAACGTCCTGACTTTC. Amino acid sequence: CASSKGQGAGANVLTF.

The rearrangement joins TRBV18 to TRBJ2-5; the match to TRBD2 covers 14 bases. TRBJ2-7 explains the end of the DNA better; the J call may be wrong. The CDR3 has 15 amino acids. Germline CDR1 and CDR2: KGHSH and LQKENI. The CDR3 loop reads CASSSGLAGVGEQYF. CDR3 bases: TGTGCCAGCTCATCGGGACTAGCGGGAGTGGGCGAGCAGTACTTC.

The DNA for the CDR3 is TGTGCCAGCAGTTTTCGGGAGAGCAATCAGCCCCAGCATTTT. It codes for CASSFRESNQPQHF. V usage is TRBV28 and J usage is TRBJ1-5; D is undetermined. V lost 3 bases, J lost 1 base, and 7 bases lay in between. CDR3 size: 14 residues. CDR1 MDHEN and CDR2 SYDVKM come from the germline V gene.

The chain uses TRBV27 and TRBJ2-3; D remains unclear. This CDR3 region has 15 residues. The V end was cut by 3 bases, the J end by 0 bases, with 10 bases between. Germline V lookup: CDR1 MNHEY, CDR2 SMNVEV (reference sequence). The CDR3 nucleotides are TGTGCCAGCAGTTTGTCAGGCGATAGCACAGATACGCAGTATTTT. Amino acid sequence: CASSLSGDSTDTQYF.

The V gene is TRBV19, the J gene TRBJ2-1, with 11 bases lining up with TRBD2. The CDR3 covers 16 residues. Germline V gene sequence: CDR1 LNHDA, CDR2 SQIVND (reference sequence). The V gene end was trimmed by 1 base and the J gene end by 3 bases; junction bases not matched to a gene: 2. CDR3 bases: TGTGCCAGTAGTATAGTAGGGACTAGCGGCTACAATGAGCAGTTCTTC. It codes for CASSIVGTSGYNEQFF.

The chain links TRBV6-1 to TRBJ1-1; no clear D. V gave up 2 bases and J gave up 13 bases, with 11 bases separating them. CDR1 and CDR2 (germline): MNHNS, SASEGT. The CDR3 runs 11 residues. The CDR3 region has the DNA TGTGCCAGCAGTGAATGGGCCGGGGATTTCTTT. Translation: CASSEWAGDFF.

The V and J genes are TRBV18 and TRBJ1-5, with D hard to call. CDR1 is KGHSH and CDR2 is LQKENI in the germline V gene. V lost 3 bases and J lost 10, with 19 bases in between. The CDR3 length is 15 residues. In nucleotides, the CDR3 is TGTGCCAGCTCACCCGGACTCCTCGATAAGGGTCCCCAGCATTTT. It is translated as CASSPGLLDKGPQHF.

DNA for the CDR3: TGCGCCAGCAGCCAAGATTCAGCCGTCCGGGGTGAGCAGTTCTTC. Protein sequence: CASSQDSAVRGEQFF. The chain is built from TRBV4-1 and TRBJ2-1, with D possibly TRBD2 on 5 matching bases. This CDR3 region has 15 residues. The V end lost 0 bases, the J end lost 9 bases, and 15 bases lay between the germline ends. The V gene's germline CDR1 is MGHRA and CDR2 YSYEKL.

The chain combines TRBV7-8 with TRBJ2-5, with 7 nucleotides matching TRBD2. Germline CDR1 is SGHVS and CDR2 is FQNEAQ. The CDR3 sequence is 16 residues long. The V and J ends lost 1 base and 4 bases, in that order; junction bases with no gene match: 9. In DNA form, the CDR3 reads TGTGCCAGCAGCTTAGTGCCTAGCGGCAGAGGAGAGACCCAGTACTTC. It is translated as CASSLVPSGRGETQYF.

This clone turned up a few times. The chain uses TRBV7-9 and TRBJ2-2, with D hard to call. Germline CDR1 is SEHNR and CDR2 is FQNEAQ (reference sequence). This CDR3 comprises 14 residues. Trimming removed 8 bases from V and 3 bases from J, with 13 bases in between. CDR3 region: CASARSSHTGELFF. The CDR3 bases are TGTGCCAGCGCGCGCTCTTCTCACACCGGGGAGCTGTTTTTT.

This chain connects TRBV5-4 to TRBJ2-1; D is perhaps TRBD2 (5 bases). The CDR3 covers 12 residues. The V gene's germline CDR1 is SGHNT and CDR2 YYREEE (reference sequence). V was shortened by 1 base and J by 10 bases, with 9 bases between the two germline ends. In nucleotides, the CDR3 is TGTGCCAGCAGCTTGTCCAGAGGGGAGCAGTTCTTC. Its protein product is CASSLSRGEQFF.

This clone was seen more than once but under ten times. This rearrangement joins TRBV12-5 to TRBJ2-3; 9 bases map to TRBD1. Trimming removed 5 bases from V and 6 bases from J; junction bases left unmatched: 3. The CDR3 is 13 amino acids. Germline-derived CDR1 and CDR2 are LGHNT and FRNRAP. The DNA of the CDR3 is TGTGCTAGTGGTACAGGGGGCGCGGATACGCAGTATTTT. Protein: CASGTGGADTQYF. Full variable domain (outside the CDR3, taken from reference TRBV12-5 and TRBJ2-3): DARVTQTPRHKVTEMGQEVTMRCQPILGHNTVFWYRQTMMQGLELLAYFRNRAPLDDSGMPKDRFSAEMPDATLATLKIQPSEPRDSAVYFCASGTGGADTQYFGPGTRLTVL.

The sample holds a few counts of this clone. The chain employs TRBV25-1 and TRBJ2-1; TRBD2 agrees at 10 bases. The CDR3 spans 16 residues. CDR1 MGHDK and CDR2 SYGVNS come from the germline V gene. V shed 2 bases and J 7 bases; nucleotides not matched to a gene: 8. The CDR3 coding sequence is TGTGCCAGCAGTGAAGCCCTAGCGGGAGTGGGAAATGAGCAGTTCTTC. This encodes CASSEALAGVGNEQFF.

The chain joins TRBV30 to TRBJ2-7; unclear D gene. This CDR3 is 14 amino acids long. Germline V gives CDR1 GTSNPN, CDR2 SVGIG (reference sequence). The V end was cut by 2 bases, the J end by 0 bases, with 11 bases between. The CDR3 bases are TGTGCCTGGAGTCACGACTTGAGCTCCTACGAGCAGTACTTC. This codes for CAWSHDLSSYEQYF.

The rearrangement joins TRBV6-5 to TRBJ1-3; perhaps TRBD1 as D (6 bases). This CDR3 contains 15 residues. V dropped 8 bases and J dropped 2 bases, with 16 bases sitting between them. CDR1 MNHEY and CDR2 SVGAGI come from the germline V gene. The CDR3 coding sequence is TGTGCCAGCCATAGGGGGGGAGGGGCTGGAAACACCATATATTTT. Protein: CASHRGGGAGNTIYF.

V usage is TRBV28 and J usage is TRBJ2-7; possible D gene TRBD2, 5 bases. The CDR3 is 12 residues long. Looked up from germline, CDR1 is MDHEN and CDR2 is SYDVKM. Trimming removed 4 bases at V and 7 bases at J, with 11 bases between. The CDR3 DNA sequence: TGTGCCAGCAGTTCTGGGTCGGGGGAGCAGTACTTC. Amino acid sequence: CASSSGSGEQYF.

This clone was observed a handful of times. The chain recombines TRBV13 with TRBJ2-7, with D possibly matching TRBD1 (6 bases). CDR3 length: 16 residues. With 1 base removed from V and 4 bases from J, the gap between germline ends came to 17 bases. Germline lookup yields CDR1 PRHDT and CDR2 FYEKMQ (reference sequence). The chain's CDR3 is CASSLVGVGQGYEQYF. The DNA of the CDR3 is TGTGCCAGCAGCTTAGTCGGTGTAGGGCAGGGGTACGAGCAGTACTTC.

V and J are TRBV5-6 and TRBJ2-1; 11 positions match TRBD1. V dropped 6 bases and J dropped 9; count of bases not matched to a gene: 8. Germline CDR1 reads SGHDT; CDR2 reads YYEEEE. This CDR3 is 14 amino acids long. This CDR3 reads CASTRTGGTGEQFF. CDR3 DNA sequence: TGTGCCAGCACTAGGACAGGGGGCACGGGTGAGCAGTTCTTC.

This sequence joins TRBV6-5 and TRBJ2-7, with 10 bases aligning to TRBD1. Germline V gives CDR1 MNHEY, CDR2 SVGAGI. Trimming at V came to 5 bases and at J to 1 base, leaving 5 bases not matched to a gene. This CDR3 contains 15 residues. CDR3 sequence: CASSGDRGSSYEQYF. Written as DNA, the CDR3 is TGTGCCAGCAGTGGGGACAGGGGATCATCCTACGAGCAGTACTTC.

A single count supports this clone. In nucleotides, the CDR3 is TGTGCCAGCAGCCAAGATAGGCGCAGGGGGCGCGAGAACACCGGGGAGCTGTTTTTT. Translated: CASSQDRRRGRENTGELFF. The V call is TRBV14, the J call TRBJ2-2; 8 nucleotides align to TRBD1. This CDR3 contains 19 residues. The germline CDR1 and CDR2 sequences are SGHDN and FVKESK. With 0 bases clipped from V and 1 base from J, the junction kept 10 bases outside the gene matches. Full variable domain (remainder filled in from reference TRBV14 and TRBJ2-2): EAGVTQFPSHSVIEKGQTVTLRCDPISGHDNLYWYRRVMGKEIKFLLHFVKESKQDESGMPNNRFLAERTGGTYSTLKVQPAELEDSGVYFCASSQDRRRGRENTGELFFGEGSRLTVL.

The CDR3 DNA is TGTGCCAGCAGCCAAGACCCACATCGGGGACAGAACACTGAAGCTTTCTTT. Translating gives CASSQDPHRGQNTEAFF. The rearrangement joins TRBV14 to TRBJ1-1, with D possibly matching TRBD1 (6 bases). Germline V gene lookup returns CDR1 SGHDN and CDR2 FVKESK. Trimming shortened V by 0 bases and J by 1 base, and 15 bases separated the two germline ends. The CDR3 contains 17 residues.